The present T cell receptor beta chain was sequenced within a study of cytomegalovirus exposure and HLA in healthy donors. Regarding the study as a whole: Later findings reportedly placed an Asian-associated ancestry cluster below the roughly 660-donor mean for N-insertions.

Use of 60 Vbeta and 13 Jbeta primers characterized the PCR. Repertoires were generated with immunoSEQ multiplex PCR, while TCRdb's copy carries only in-frame clones and drops some. The repertoire includes about 170,000 clones, approximately 79% of them detected once, and about 2.5% sits in the top ten. A remark on this clone: Its cognate antigen is unknown.

CDR1 is MNHEY and CDR2 is SMNVEV in the germline V gene (reference sequence). The CDR3 sequence is 17 residues long. V shed 4 bases and J shed 0 bases, with 13 bases lying between them. The chain employs TRBV27 and TRBJ2-6, with D tentatively TRBD1 (6 bases). The specimen sequenced was PBMCs. The clonotype originates from a male donor in good health and CMV-seronegative. CDR3 in amino acids: CASSSRTDSSGANVLTF. DNA of the CDR3: TGTGCCAGCAGTTCCAGGACAGACAGCTCTGGGGCCAACGTCCTGACTTTC.